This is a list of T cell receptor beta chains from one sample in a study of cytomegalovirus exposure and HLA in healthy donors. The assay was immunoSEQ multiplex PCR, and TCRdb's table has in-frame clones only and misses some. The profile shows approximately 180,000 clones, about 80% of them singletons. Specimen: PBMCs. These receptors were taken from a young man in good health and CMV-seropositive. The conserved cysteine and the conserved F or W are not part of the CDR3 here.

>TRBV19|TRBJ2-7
ASSLQGTGSYEQY
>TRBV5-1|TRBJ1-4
ASSLVAGGTNEKLF
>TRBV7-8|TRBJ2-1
ASSIYRIVSYNEQF
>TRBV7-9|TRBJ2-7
ASSLGGVQGLSYEQY
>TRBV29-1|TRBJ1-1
SVRGSEAF
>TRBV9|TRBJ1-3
ASSVGGGPYSGNTIY
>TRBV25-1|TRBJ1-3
ASSETGRSSGNTIY
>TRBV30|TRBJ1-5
AWGRGRSNQPQH
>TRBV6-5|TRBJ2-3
ASRSADTQY
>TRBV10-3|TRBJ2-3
AISSLAGSSTDTQY
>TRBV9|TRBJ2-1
ASSGRRLAGANEQF
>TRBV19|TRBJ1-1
ASGRQFNTEAF
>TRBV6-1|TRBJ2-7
ASSEGSGSYEQY
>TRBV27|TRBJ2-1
ASSPGSSGRAYNEQF
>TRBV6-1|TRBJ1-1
ASSRGGTEAF
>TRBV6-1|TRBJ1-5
ASSEEDSINQPQH
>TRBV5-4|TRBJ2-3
ASSSPPTGTSRTDTQY
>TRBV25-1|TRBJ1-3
ASSEPGGSGNTIY
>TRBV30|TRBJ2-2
AFRPGTGTGELF
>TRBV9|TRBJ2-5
ASSVAVLAGDETQY
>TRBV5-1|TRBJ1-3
ASSWDRAGNTIY
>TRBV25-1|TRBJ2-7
ASSEYDKKY
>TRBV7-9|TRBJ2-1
ASSLRGTSGSSYNEQF
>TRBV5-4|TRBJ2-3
ASSWTSGRVEDTQY
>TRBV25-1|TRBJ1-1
ASSAQEDTEAF
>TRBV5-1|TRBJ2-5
ASSSSGGFQETQY
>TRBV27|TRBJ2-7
ASSPRGLAGEGEQY
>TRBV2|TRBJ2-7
ASSEGTSGYEQY
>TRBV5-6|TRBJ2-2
ASSRRQLHTGELF
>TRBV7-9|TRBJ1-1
ASIHALRGNTEAF
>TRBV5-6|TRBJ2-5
ASSLDGAEETQY
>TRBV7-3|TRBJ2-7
ASSSTDSYEQY
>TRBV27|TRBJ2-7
ASSFGTSYEQY
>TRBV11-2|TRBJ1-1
ASSLGQGQAF
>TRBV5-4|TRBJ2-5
ASSLPYQETQY
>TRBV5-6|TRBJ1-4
ASYRDRGDEKLF
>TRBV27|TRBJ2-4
ASSNIAGGVKNIQY
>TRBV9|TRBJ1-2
ASRRTGVDYGYT
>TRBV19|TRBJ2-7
AGPGLAVNYEQY
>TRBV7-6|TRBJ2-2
ASSLWVGSNTGELF
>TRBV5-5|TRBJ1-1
ASSLQEVNTEAF
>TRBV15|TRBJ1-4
ATSRDRGGGEKLF
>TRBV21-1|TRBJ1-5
ARTRLTANQPQH
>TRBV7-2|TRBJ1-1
ASSLVPSTEAF
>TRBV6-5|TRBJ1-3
ASSYRGASGNTIY
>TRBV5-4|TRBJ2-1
ASRTTGGSYNEQF
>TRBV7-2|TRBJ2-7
ASSWVDSYEQY
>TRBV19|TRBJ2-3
ASSPPGSGGLTDTQY
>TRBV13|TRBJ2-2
ASSLTGSELF
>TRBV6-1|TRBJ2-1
ASSSGLAGVGEQF
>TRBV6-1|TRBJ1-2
ASNEVGGYT
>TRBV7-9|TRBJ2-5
ASSLSVGTGGETQY
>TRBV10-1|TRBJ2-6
ASSERGHYSGANVLT